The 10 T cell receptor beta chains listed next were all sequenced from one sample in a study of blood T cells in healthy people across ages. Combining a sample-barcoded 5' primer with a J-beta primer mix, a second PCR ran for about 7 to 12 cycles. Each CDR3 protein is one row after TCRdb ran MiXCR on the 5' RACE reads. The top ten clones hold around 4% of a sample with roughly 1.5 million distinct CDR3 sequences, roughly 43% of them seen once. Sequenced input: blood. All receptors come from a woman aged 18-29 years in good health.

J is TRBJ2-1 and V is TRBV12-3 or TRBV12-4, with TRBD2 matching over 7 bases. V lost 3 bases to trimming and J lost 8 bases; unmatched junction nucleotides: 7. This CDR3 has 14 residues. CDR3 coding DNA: TGTGCCAGCAGTTTTCCGTCGGGGGGATATGAGCAGTTCTTC. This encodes CASSFPSGGYEQFF.

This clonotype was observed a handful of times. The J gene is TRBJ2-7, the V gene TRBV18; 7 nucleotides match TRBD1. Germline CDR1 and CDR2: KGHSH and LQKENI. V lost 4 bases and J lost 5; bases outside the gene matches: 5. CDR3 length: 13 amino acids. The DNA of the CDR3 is TGTGCCAGCTCACAGTGGACAGGTGACGAGCAGTACTTC. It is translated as CASSQWTGDEQYF.

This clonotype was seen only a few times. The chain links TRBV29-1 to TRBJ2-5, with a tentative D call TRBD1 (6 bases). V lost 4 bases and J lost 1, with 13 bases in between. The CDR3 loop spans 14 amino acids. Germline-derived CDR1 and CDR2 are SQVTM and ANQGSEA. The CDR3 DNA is TGCAGCGTTGTGACTTTGGGGGCCCAAGAGACCCAGTACTTC. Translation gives CSVVTLGAQETQYF.

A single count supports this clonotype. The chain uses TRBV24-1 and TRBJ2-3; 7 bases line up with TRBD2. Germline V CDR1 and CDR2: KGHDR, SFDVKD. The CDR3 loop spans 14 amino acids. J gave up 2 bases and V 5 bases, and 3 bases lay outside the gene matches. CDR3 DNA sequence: TGTGCCACCAGTGGGCTAGCGGACACAGATACGCAGTATTTT. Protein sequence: CATSGLADTDTQYF.

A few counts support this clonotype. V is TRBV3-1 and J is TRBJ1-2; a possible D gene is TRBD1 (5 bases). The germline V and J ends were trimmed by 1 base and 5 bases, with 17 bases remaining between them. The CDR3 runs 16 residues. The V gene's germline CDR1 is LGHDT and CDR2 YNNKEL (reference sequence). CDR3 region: CASSQVFAGLDYGYTF. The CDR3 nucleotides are TGTGCCAGCAGCCAAGTATTTGCAGGGCTAGATTATGGCTACACCTTC. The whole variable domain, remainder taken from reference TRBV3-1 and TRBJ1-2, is DTAVSQTPKYLVTQMGNDKSIKCEQNLGHDTMYWYKQDSKKFLKIMFSYNNKELIINETVPNRFSPKSPDKAHLNLHINSLELGDSAVYFCASSQVFAGLDYGYTFGSGTRLTVV.

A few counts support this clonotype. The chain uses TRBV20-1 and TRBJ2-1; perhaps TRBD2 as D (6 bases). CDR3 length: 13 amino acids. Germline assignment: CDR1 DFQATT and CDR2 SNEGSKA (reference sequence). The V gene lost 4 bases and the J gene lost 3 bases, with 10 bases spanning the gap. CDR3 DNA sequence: TGCAGTGCTATGGAGGGCCTCTACAATGAGCAGTTCTTC. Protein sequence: CSAMEGLYNEQFF.

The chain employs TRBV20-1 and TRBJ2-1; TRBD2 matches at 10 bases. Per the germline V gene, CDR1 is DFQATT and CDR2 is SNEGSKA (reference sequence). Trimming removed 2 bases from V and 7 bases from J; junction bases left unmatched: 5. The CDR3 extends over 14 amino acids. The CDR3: CSARPSGGLNEQFF. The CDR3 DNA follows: TGCAGTGCTAGACCTAGCGGGGGCTTAAATGAGCAGTTCTTC.

The CDR3, as DNA: TGTGCCAGCAGTTTAGCTAGAGACTGGAACACTGAAGCTTTCTTT. Protein sequence: CASSLARDWNTEAFF. The chain is built from TRBV27 and TRBJ1-1; D gene uncertain. V shed 2 bases and J shed 1 base, with 11 bases lying between them. The V gene's germline CDR1 is MNHEY and CDR2 SMNVEV (reference sequence). The CDR3 runs to 15 residues.

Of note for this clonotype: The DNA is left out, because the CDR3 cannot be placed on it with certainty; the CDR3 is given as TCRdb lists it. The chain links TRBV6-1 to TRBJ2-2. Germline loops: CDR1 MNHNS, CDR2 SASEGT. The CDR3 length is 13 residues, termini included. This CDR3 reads CASSDQFFGELFF.

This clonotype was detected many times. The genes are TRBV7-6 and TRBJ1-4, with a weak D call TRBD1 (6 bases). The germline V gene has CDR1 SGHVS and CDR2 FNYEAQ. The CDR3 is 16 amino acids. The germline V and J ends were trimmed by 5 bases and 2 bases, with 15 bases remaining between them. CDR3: CASSPVGGLTNEKLFF. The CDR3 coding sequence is TGTGCCAGCAGCCCAGTAGGGGGGCTCACTAATGAAAAACTGTTTTTT.